Listed here are 4 T cell receptor beta chains from one sample, sequenced in a study of blood T cell repertoires in COVID-19. Libraries were prepared by immunoSEQ multiplex PCR; TCRdb keeps only in-frame clonotypes and omits some of them. The data show 300,000 to 350,000 clones, with 90% seen just once and roughly 4.3% held by the top ten. The specimen sequenced was PBMCs or T cells enriched from blood (not recorded which). These receptors originate from a woman younger than 30 with acute COVID-19.

The chain employs TRBV3-1 (or the pseudogene TRBV3-2) and TRBJ1-5; unclear D gene. The CDR3 runs to 12 residues. Trimming took off 3 bases at V and 8 bases at J, with 8 bases between the two ends. Germline V gene lookup returns CDR1 LGHDT and CDR2 YNNKEL (reference sequence). The CDR3 DNA reads TGTGCCAGCAGCCATTTCCAGGAGCCCCAGCATTTT. The encoded protein is CASSHFQEPQHF.

The chain couples TRBV2 to TRBJ2-6, with D possibly matching TRBD2 (6 bases). The ends were cut back, 4 bases at V and 1 base at J, with 23 bases in the middle. This CDR3 spans 20 amino acids. Germline V gives CDR1 SNHLY, CDR2 FYNNEI. The CDR3 spells CASSVEEGGTSTSGANVLTF. Written as DNA, the CDR3 is TGTGCCAGCAGTGTTGAGGAGGGTGGAACATCTACATCTGGGGCCAACGTCCTGACTTTC.

The table lists this clone with a few counts. The chain couples TRBV29-1 to TRBJ1-4; a possible D gene is TRBD1 (6 bases). The CDR3 spans 14 residues. The ends were cut back, 2 bases at V and 7 bases at J, with 14 bases in the middle. CDR1 and CDR2 (germline): SQVTM, ANQGSEA. The CDR3 region has the DNA TGCAGCGTTGAAATGGGCCAGGGGTCTGAAAAACTGTTTTTT. Amino acid sequence: CSVEMGQGSEKLFF. Full variable domain (remainder filled in from reference TRBV29-1 and TRBJ1-4): SAVISQKPSRDICQRGTSLTIQCQVDSQVTMMFWYRQQPGQSLTLIATANQGSEATYESGFVIDKFPISRPNLTFSTLTVSNMSPEDSSIYLCSVEMGQGSEKLFFGSGTQLSVL.

The V gene is TRBV28, the J gene TRBJ1-2; 11 bases match TRBD1. V was clipped by 5 bases and J by 3 bases; unmatched bases: 5. The CDR3 totals 15 residues. CDR1 and CDR2 from the germline V gene are MDHEN and SYDVKM. CDR3 protein: CASSPSGQGDYGYTF. The CDR3 DNA reads as TGTGCCAGCAGTCCCTCGGGACAGGGGGACTATGGCTACACCTTC.